This T cell receptor (beta chain) was sequenced in a study of spatial heterogeneity in lung cancer (dated by TCRdb to the late 2010s). Study-wide context: Beta-chain transcripts were consistently detected in greater numbers than alpha-chain transcripts, which likely reflects a higher abundance of beta-chain transcripts. In the raw uncorrected reads, each unique combination of TCR and UMI appeared more than ten times on average. The study quantitatively compared TCR alpha and beta repertoires across multiple tumor regions, matched nontumor lung and blood in non-small cell lung cancer. The study linked features of the TCR repertoire to counts of nonsynonymous mutations, which were determined by whole-exome sequencing of tumor tissue. At surgery, roughly 220 tumor regions, around 68 matched nontumor lung samples and 56 PBMC samples were TCR-sequenced for both alpha and beta chains. General conclusions and limits of the study: Ubiquitous expanded tumor TCRs showed up in blood more often at tumor resection than at routine follow-up. Confirming at a functional level the hypothesis that regional TCRs recognize regional mutations was considered to require additional single-cell paired TCR alpha and beta sequencing.

Read against the paper, the sample's time point label means: sample taken at primary tumor resection. Samples were obtained from roughly 72 patients with early-stage, untreated non-small cell lung cancer from the lung TRACERx cohort. Whole RNA extracted from tumor and nontumor lung tissue, or from cryopreserved PBMC samples, was used for TCR sequencing without cell sorting. Only patients with enough RNA available from two or more tumor regions were chosen for TCR sequencing. V loses 5 bases, J loses 1 base, and the germline ends lie 14 bases apart. Reading from cysteine to phenylalanine, the CDR3 counts 14 amino acids. Left in the record is the CDR3 DNA by itself, 42 bases read in frame from the first base. For CDR1 and CDR2, the germline V gene (reference sequence) lists DFQATT and SNEGSKA. Concerning this clonotype itself: Its antigen is unknown. Base qualities were left out, and no much larger clone turns up one base away.

The protocol used for the library was 5' RACE. Sequencing took place on a NextSeq 500. The TCR library protocol attached a unique molecular identifier to each TCR cDNA molecule to allow correction of PCR and sequencing errors. On the authors' methods: TCR identification, UMI-based error correction and CDR3 extraction were all carried out with Decombinator tools. Expanded TCRs were defined as those above a frequency of 2 per 1,000, corresponding to the top 1% of the tumor frequency distribution. Rényi diversity was computed with the R vegan package after subsampling each repertoire 100 times to 5,000 TCRs. To build CDR3 similarity networks, amino acid triplet string-kernel similarity was used, and CDR3s were connected when their pairwise similarity was above 0.82. Clones were called with MiXCR by TCRdb after fastp trimmed the public reads at Q25, and only in-frame beta chains were retained. All rows with the same CDR3 protein become a single entry with the most common DNA and genes. TCRdb, not the original authors, processed these V and J calls. The sample table holds about 45,000 distinct CDR3 sequences, of which about 13% were seen once. Jointly, the top ten make up 50% to 65% of the sample.

Recombination linked TRBV20-1 to TRBJ2-5; the D gene is possibly TRBD1, with 6 bases matching. The source of this sequence is a male donor with early-stage non-small cell lung cancer. The sequencing used PBMCs, collected at surgery. The DNA is TGCAGTGCTTCAAAGGACAGAGTCCAAGAGACCCAGTACTTC. It specifies CSASKDRVQETQYF.